This T cell receptor (beta chain) was identified during a study of vaccination effects on CD4 cells after COVID-19. Germline V gene sequence: CDR1 MNHNY, CDR2 SVGAGI (reference sequence). V lost 5 bases, J lost 6 bases, and 13 bases stayed unmatched. The CDR3 has 17 residues. About this clone itself: What it binds is not known.

Using viral peptide pools, the ViraFEST assay grew out antigen-specific CD4+ T cells prior to sequencing. Cultured cells yielded isolated CD4+ T cells after less than 11 days. Of the BNT162b2 and mRNA-1273 vaccines, participants received two doses of one or the other. Some clones are missing from TCRdb's copy, which holds only in-frame ones; the method was immunoSEQ multiplex PCR. The sample includes roughly 55,000 clones, around four fifths of them seen just once. The chain carries TRBV6-6 and TRBJ1-5; 10 nucleotides match TRBD1. The input for sequencing was CD4+ T cells from PBMCs cultured with HCoV-OC43 spike peptides, taken after COVID-19 vaccination. Specified subset: HCoV-OC43 spike overlapping peptide pool stimulation. The source of this sequence is a human donor who received a COVID-19 vaccine. The CDR3 nucleotides read TGTGCCAGCAGTCGAACTAAAGCGGACAGGGGGACTCAGCCCCAGCATTTT. Protein sequence: CASSRTKADRGTQPQHF.